This T cell receptor (beta chain) was captured in a study of blood T cells in healthy people across ages (dated by TCRdb to the mid-2010s). Concerning the study at large: In model experiments, template switching captured roughly one uniquely barcoded TCR beta cDNA molecule for every two T cells. Age-related changes in TCR beta repertoire diversity were measured in the study by deep sequencing normalized with unique cDNA molecular identifiers. To avoid experimental bias, donors of different ages were distributed randomly across sequencing lanes. For two donors (one aged 18 to 29 and one aged 80 or older), the study analyzed two additional independent replicas of 1 million unique cDNA reads from the same blood draw. The donors were split into four age groups: young (average around 17 years), middle-aged (roughly 39), aged (about 62) and long-lived (approximately 80).

The donors were roughly 38 Caucasian individuals from Russia, aged roughly 6 to 100 years, who were systemically healthy. About 10 milliliters of peripheral blood were collected from each donor into EDTA-treated Vacutainer tubes. Ficoll-Paque density-gradient centrifugation was used to isolate PBMCs, with at least 7 million obtained per sample. Trizol reagent was used to extract total RNA from PBMCs, with at least 6 micrograms per sample. For every donor, flow cytometry on a PBMC aliquot measured the percentage of naive CD45RAhigh/CD27high T cells. This clonotype was recorded a few times. Its specific antigen is unknown. No base quality information exists; no much larger clone differs at one position. The method was 5' RACE. TCRdb lists the instrument as Illumina HiSeq 2500. A second PCR of roughly 7 to 11 cycles was performed with a sample-barcoded 5' primer and a J-beta primer mix. Each TCR beta cDNA molecule received a unique molecular identifier from a template-switch 5' adaptor carrying 12 random nucleotides. Each sample yielded at least 3 million CDR3-containing paired-end reads. First-strand cDNA was synthesized from all RNA with the Mint cDNA synthesis kit, primed by a TRBC-specific oligonucleotide. Following uracil-DNA glycosylase treatment, a first 18-cycle PCR with universal primers M1SS and BC2_uni_R was performed on all cDNA. The authors' pipeline ran thus. For normalization, 1 million high-quality reads, each with a distinct molecular identifier, were randomly selected from each sample. Reads with shared molecular identifiers were discarded instead of being binned into consensus sequences. CDR3 identification, clonotype clustering and error correction used MiTCR with a Q25 quality threshold and the strictest error-elimination algorithm. A nonparametric unseen species model using Euler transformation provided a lower-bound estimate of total TCR beta diversity. TCRdb itself trimmed the public reads at Q25 with fastp, ran MiXCR and retained productive beta chains. Each entry is one CDR3 protein sequence, shown with its most common DNA and genes. These V and J calls are TCRdb output, not the study's own analysis. Recorded for this sample are 1,100,000 or so distinct CDR3 sequences; 45% of them occurred a single time. The top ten constitute 18% of the sample.

The study at large found these results: Since profiling was done on bulk unsorted PBMCs, naive and antigen-experienced compartments could not be conclusively compared. Estimates of total diversity based on one million sequenced T cells were regarded as lower bounds and as underestimates. A strong correlation was found between observed TCR beta diversity and the percentage of naive T cells measured by flow cytometry. Compared with the aged group, more naive CD4+ T cells, fewer expanded clones and increased TCR diversity were shown by the long-lived group, suggesting age selection. As age increased, observed TCR beta diversity per million T cells dropped in a roughly linear way, and a significant reduction was already evident by age 40. Because the CMV infection status of the donors was unknown, age-related changes in expanded clonotypes may potentially have been confounded.

This clonotype was obtained from a woman between 55 and 75 years old in good health. Sequencing input: blood.

The DNA reads TGTGCCAGCAGCCCCGCGGGACATAAAAACATTCAGTACTTC. Translated, this gives CASSPAGHKNIQYF. The chain is made from TRBV7-2 and TRBJ2-4; the D gene is possibly TRBD1 or TRBD2, with 6 bases matching each. CDR1 and CDR2 (SGHTA, FQGNSA) derive from the germline V gene. From its cysteine to its phenylalanine, the CDR3 spans 14 amino acids. Only the CDR3 DNA is retained, 42 bases long and in frame from the first base. Trimming costs V 5 bases and J 4 bases, and their ends lie 12 bases apart.